This T cell receptor beta chain emerged from a study of monozygotic twins with inflammatory bowel disease. Study-wide findings and caveats: Different subtypes (of T cells) could not be told apart from one another.

TCRdb processed the 5' RACE reads again and assigns one entry to each CDR3 protein, with no DNA. The table counts 330,000 or so distinct CDR3 sequences; under 2.5% lies in the top ten. On this clonotype: Its specificity is unknown.

Sequenced sample: blood. This receptor was taken from a human donor with ulcerative colitis or Crohn's disease, or a healthy co-twin of an affected twin (not recorded which).

CDR3 protein: CASRPPGQDLPSYEQHF. The chain uses TRBV6-1 and TRBJ2-7; TCRdb selects TRBD1, and the lack of DNA leaves this call unchecked. Germline V gives CDR1 MNHNS, CDR2 SASEGT. This CDR3 has 17 residues.